This T cell receptor (beta chain) was identified during a study of CD8 T cells in ankylosing spondylitis. Notes on the study in general: Researchers reportedly found disease-linked clones significantly enriched in matched ankylosing spondylitis synovial fluid. Before this, some motif variants had been reported in reactive arthritis synovial fluid and blood. Disease-linked clones, CD8+, were relatively rare in peripheral blood. For ankylosing spondylitis blood, a TCR beta motif of about eight highly homologous variants appeared characteristic.

This clonotype was counted many times. Its antigen is unknown. This CDR3 has 12 amino acids. The germline CDR1 and CDR2 sequences are SEHNR and FQNEAQ (reference sequence). The ends were cut back, 4 bases at V and 4 bases at J, with 7 bases in the middle. It was by quantitative 5'-RACE with molecular barcodes that TCR beta libraries were made. One entry per CDR3 protein, called by TCRdb with MiXCR from the 5' RACE reads. The profile shows fewer than 550,000 distinct CDR3 sequences, 5.3% of them singletons. The chain combines TRBV7-9 with TRBJ1-2; D is unresolved. The TCR comes from a male donor with ankylosing spondylitis. The sample taken for sequencing was blood, either unsorted or a sorted T cell fraction (not recorded which). DNA of the CDR3: TGTGCCAGCAGCTCCGAACTCTATGGCTACACCTTC. Translated: CASSSELYGYTF.